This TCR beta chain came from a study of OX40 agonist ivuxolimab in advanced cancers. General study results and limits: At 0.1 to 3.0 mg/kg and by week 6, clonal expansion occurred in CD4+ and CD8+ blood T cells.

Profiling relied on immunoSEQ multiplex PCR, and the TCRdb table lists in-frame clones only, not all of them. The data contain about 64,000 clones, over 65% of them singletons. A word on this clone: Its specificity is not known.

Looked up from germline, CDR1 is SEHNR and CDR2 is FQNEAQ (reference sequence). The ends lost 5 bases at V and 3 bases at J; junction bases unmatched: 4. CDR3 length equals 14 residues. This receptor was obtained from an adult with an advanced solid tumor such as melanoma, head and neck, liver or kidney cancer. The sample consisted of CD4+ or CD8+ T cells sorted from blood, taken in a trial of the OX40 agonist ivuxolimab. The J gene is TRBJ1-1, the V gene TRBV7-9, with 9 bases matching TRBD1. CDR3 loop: CASSQQGAYTEAFF. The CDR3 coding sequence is TGTGCCAGCAGCCAACAGGGGGCCTACACTGAAGCTTTCTTT. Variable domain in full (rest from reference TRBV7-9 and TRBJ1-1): DTGVSQNPRHKITKRGQNVTFRCDPISEHNRLYWYRQTLGQGPEFLTYFQNEAQLEKSRLLSDRFSAERPKGSFSTLEIQRTEQGDSAMYLCASSQQGAYTEAFFGQGTRLTVV.